These T cell receptor beta chains were read from a single sample in a study of T cells after posttransplantation cyclophosphamide. Measured with immunoSEQ multiplex PCR; TCRdb has only the in-frame clones, and not every one. The sample carries roughly 7,300 clones, roughly nine tenths recorded once. This material consisted of PBMCs, taken roughly 1,400 days after allogeneic stem cell transplant with posttransplant cyclophosphamide. Source of these receptors: a female patient between 50 and 59 years old who received an allogeneic stem cell transplant from a related donor, was CMV-positive, and had no GVHD. These T cells may partly come from the graft donor. CDR3s include the opening cysteine and the closing phenylalanine or tryptophan. The D gene is left open where the match is weak. Clone size is stated in some rows and not others, as once, few, many or a class when expanded.

abundance: once; d_gene: .; j_gene: TRBJ2-7; v_gene: TRBV5-6; CDR3nt: TGTGCCAGCAGCCGGGGGACCTCCTACGAGCAGTACTTC; CDR3aa: CASSRGTSYEQYF
abundance: .; d_gene: .; j_gene: TRBJ2-2; v_gene: TRBV28; CDR3nt: TGTGCCAGCAGTTCAGTTGGAGTTGGCACCGGGGAGCTGTTTTTT; CDR3aa: CASSSVGVGTGELFF
abundance: .; d_gene: TRBD1; j_gene: TRBJ2-1; v_gene: TRBV5-1; CDR3nt: TGCGCCAGCAGCTGGGGGACAGGGTATAATGAGCAGTTCTTC; CDR3aa: CASSWGTGYNEQFF
abundance: .; d_gene: TRBD1; j_gene: TRBJ1-2; v_gene: TRBV11-2; CDR3nt: TGTGCCAGCAGCTTAGCCCATACAGGGGCCTGCACCTTC; CDR3aa: CASSLAHTGACTF
abundance: few; d_gene: TRBD1; j_gene: TRBJ1-2; v_gene: TRBV11-2; CDR3nt: TGTGCCAGCAGCTTCGGACAGGGGTTTGGAGGCTACACCTTC; CDR3aa: CASSFGQGFGGYTF
abundance: .; d_gene: .; j_gene: TRBJ2-3; v_gene: TRBV7-6; CDR3nt: TGTGCCAGCAGCTCCCCTAGCACAGATACGCAGTATTTT; CDR3aa: CASSSPSTDTQYF
abundance: .; d_gene: .; j_gene: TRBJ1-2; v_gene: TRBV5-4; CDR3nt: TGTGCCAGCAGCAGGGAGACCTATGGCTACACCTTC; CDR3aa: CASSRETYGYTF
abundance: .; d_gene: TRBD2; j_gene: TRBJ2-3; v_gene: TRBV10-3; CDR3nt: TGTGCCATCAGGATATCTTCTAGCGGGCCCACAGATACGCAGTATTTT; CDR3aa: CAIRISSSGPTDTQYF
abundance: .; d_gene: .; j_gene: TRBJ1-2; v_gene: TRBV30; CDR3nt: TGTGCCGGAACCCCCCGGCCAGGGGACTATGGCTACACCTTC; CDR3aa: CAGTPRPGDYGYTF
abundance: .; d_gene: TRBD2; j_gene: TRBJ2-7; v_gene: TRBV7-2; CDR3nt: TGTGCCAGCAGCTTAGCATCGACTAGCGGCTCCTACGAGCAGTACTTC; CDR3aa: CASSLASTSGSYEQYF
abundance: .; d_gene: .; j_gene: TRBJ1-5; v_gene: TRBV6-5; CDR3nt: TGTGCCAGCAGTTTAGGGGTCAATCAGCCCCAGCATTTT; CDR3aa: CASSLGVNQPQHF
abundance: .; d_gene: TRBD1; j_gene: TRBJ1-1; v_gene: TRBV6-1; CDR3nt: TGTGCCAGCAGTGATGCAGGGGGCAACACTGAAGCTTTCTTT; CDR3aa: CASSDAGGNTEAFF
abundance: once; d_gene: .; j_gene: TRBJ1-2; v_gene: TRBV28; CDR3nt: TGTGCCAGCAGTTTCTCCCTCTCGTCGGGTGGCTACACCTTC; CDR3aa: CASSFSLSSGGYTF
abundance: .; d_gene: TRBD1; j_gene: TRBJ2-5; v_gene: TRBV2; CDR3nt: TGTGCCATTTCAGACAGGGAAGGTCAAGAGACCCAGTACTTC; CDR3aa: CAISDREGQETQYF
abundance: once; d_gene: TRBD1; j_gene: TRBJ1-3; v_gene: TRBV5-1; CDR3nt: TGCGCCAGCAGCCCTAGCACAGGGGCCTCTGGAAACACCATATATTTT; CDR3aa: CASSPSTGASGNTIYF
abundance: .; d_gene: TRBD1; j_gene: TRBJ1-1; v_gene: TRBV28; CDR3nt: TGTGCCAGCACCGTACAGGGGGCGAGCACTGAAGCTTTCTTT; CDR3aa: CASTVQGASTEAFF
abundance: once; d_gene: .; j_gene: TRBJ1-2; v_gene: TRBV29-1; CDR3nt: TGCAGCGGATCCTCGGGACTGCTTAACTATGGCTACACCTTC; CDR3aa: CSGSSGLLNYGYTF
abundance: .; d_gene: TRBD1; j_gene: TRBJ1-2; v_gene: TRBV29-1; CDR3nt: TGCAGCGTTGAGGCGACAGGGGGTAATGGCTACACCTTC; CDR3aa: CSVEATGGNGYTF
abundance: .; d_gene: .; j_gene: TRBJ2-3; v_gene: TRBV7-3; CDR3nt: TGTGCCAGCAGCTTAATGGGCAGGGCCGGAGATACGCAGTATTTT; CDR3aa: CASSLMGRAGDTQYF
abundance: .; d_gene: TRBD2; j_gene: TRBJ2-5; v_gene: TRBV27; CDR3nt: TGTGCCAGCAAGCTAGCGGGACCTGTAGAGACCCAGTACTTC; CDR3aa: CASKLAGPVETQYF
abundance: .; d_gene: .; j_gene: TRBJ2-7; v_gene: TRBV4-1; CDR3nt: TGCGCCAGCAGCCAACGGGAGAGTGGTCCCTACGAGCAGTACTTC; CDR3aa: CASSQRESGPYEQYF
abundance: .; d_gene: .; j_gene: TRBJ2-5; v_gene: TRBV9; CDR3nt: TGTGCCAGCAGCGTCGGACACCCCCAAGAGACCCAGTACTTC; CDR3aa: CASSVGHPQETQYF
abundance: .; d_gene: .; j_gene: TRBJ1-1; v_gene: TRBV6-5; CDR3nt: TGTGCCAGCAGTTTCAACACCCGTGAAGCTTTCTTT; CDR3aa: CASSFNTREAFF